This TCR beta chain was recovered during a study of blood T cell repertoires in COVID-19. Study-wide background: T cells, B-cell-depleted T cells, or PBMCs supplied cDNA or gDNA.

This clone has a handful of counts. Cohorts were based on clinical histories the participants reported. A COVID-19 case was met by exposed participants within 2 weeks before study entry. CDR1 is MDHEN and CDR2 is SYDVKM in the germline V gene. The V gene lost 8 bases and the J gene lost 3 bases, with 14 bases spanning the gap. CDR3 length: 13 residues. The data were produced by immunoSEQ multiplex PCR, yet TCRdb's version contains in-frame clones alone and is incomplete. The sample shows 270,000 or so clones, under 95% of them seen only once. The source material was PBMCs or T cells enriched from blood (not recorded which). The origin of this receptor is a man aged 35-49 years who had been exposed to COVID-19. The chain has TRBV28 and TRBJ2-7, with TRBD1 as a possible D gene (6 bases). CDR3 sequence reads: CASQDSSGYEQYF. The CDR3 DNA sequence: TGTGCCAGCCAGGACAGCTCTGGCTACGAGCAGTACTTC.